This is a list of T cell receptor beta chains from one sample in a study of T cells in Graves' hyperthyroidism and ophthalmopathy. One entry per CDR3 protein results from TCRdb running MiXCR on the multiplex PCR reads. Here the sample spans more than 35,000 distinct CDR3 sequences, roughly 49% being singletons. Sequencing was performed on peripheral blood or thyroid tissue (not recorded which). Receptor source: a woman aged 45-65 years with Graves' hyperthyroidism. Both conserved end residues are part of each CDR3. The D gene is left open where the match is weak. A clone size is listed for some rows: how often the clone was seen (once, few, many), or a class if it is expanded.

d_gene	v_gene	j_gene	abundance	CDR3aa	CDR3nt
TRBD1	TRBV2	TRBJ1-5	once	CASSSGQGGQPQHF	TGTGCCAGCAGCTCGGGACAGGGAGGTCAGCCCCAGCATTTT
.	TRBV29-1	TRBJ1-1	.	CSVYFCASLTWTVNTEAFF	.
TRBD2	TRBV7-2	TRBJ2-2	.	CASSLAGGLNTGELFF	TGTGCCAGCAGTCTAGCGGGGGGACTGAACACCGGGGAGCTGTTTTTT
TRBD1	TRBV18	TRBJ2-7	many	CASSFRTGEEQYF	TGTGCCAGCTCATTCCGGACAGGGGAAGAGCAGTACTTC
.	TRBV9	TRBJ2-2	once	CASSVDPTFTGGLFF	TGTGCCAGCAGCGTCGACCCGACTTTCACCGGGGGGCTGTTTTTT
TRBD2	TRBV12-3/TRBV12-4	TRBJ2-3	once	CDSNAGTSVSTDTQYF	TGTGACAGCAATGCCGGGACTAGCGTTAGCACAGATACGCAGTATTTT
.	TRBV2	TRBJ1-5	many	CASSSEGIQPQHF	TGTGCCAGCAGTTCCGAGGGGATTCAGCCCCAGCATTTT
.	TRBV20-1	TRBJ1-6	.	CSASVGEVYSPLHF	TGCAGTGCTAGTGTTGGGGAGGTTTATTCACCCCTCCACTTT
TRBD1	TRBV19	TRBJ2-7	many	CATSGTVHYEQYF	TGTGCCACATCCGGGACAGTCCACTACGAGCAGTACTTC
TRBD1	TRBV10-3	TRBJ1-2	few	CAISAQGAFTF	TGTGCCATCAGTGCGCAGGGGGCGTTCACCTTC
.	TRBV6-4	TRBJ1-1	.	CASSDRGGTEAFF	TGTGCCAGCAGTGACAGGGGGGGCACTGAAGCTTTCTTT
TRBD1	TRBV12-3/TRBV12-4	TRBJ2-2	.	CASRRPGTGGTGEPFF	TGTGCCAGCAGACGACCCGGGACAGGGGGAACCGGGGAGCCGTTTTTT
.	TRBV10-3	TRBJ2-5	many	CAISDGGAEETQYF	TGTGCCATCAGCGATGGGGGGGCGGAAGAGACCCAGTACTTC
.	TRBV9	TRBJ1-5	many	CASSVKGQPHEPQHF	TGTGCCAGCAGCGTAAAAGGACAGCCACATGAGCCCCAGCATTTT
.	TRBV7-6	TRBJ1-2	.	CASSRPEAGVYGYTF	TGTGCCAGCAGTAGACCCGAGGCCGGCGTCTATGGCTACACCTTC
TRBD1	TRBV29-1	TRBJ1-1	.	CSVGQGAFAFF	TGCAGCGTTGGACAGGGGGCGTTTGCTTTCTTT
.	TRBV5-1	TRBJ2-7	many	CASSSRSGDRPYEQYF	TGCGCCAGCAGCTCCCGATCCGGTGACAGACCCTACGAGCAGTACTTC
TRBD1	TRBV6-2/TRBV6-3	TRBJ2-2	many	CASSFPTGGGTGELFF	TGTGCCAGCAGTTTCCCGACAGGGGGTGGCACCGGGGAGCTGTTTTTT
.	TRBV28	TRBJ2-7	many	CASSLTGFHEQYF	TGTGCCAGCAGTCTTACAGGGTTTCACGAGCAGTACTTC
.	TRBV25-1	TRBJ1-2	few	CASSARYRQTAYGYTF	TGTGCCAGCAGTGCTAGATATCGACAGACCGCCTATGGCTACACCTTC
TRBD1	TRBV7-9	TRBJ2-7	medium-sized	CASSRGTGGYEQYF	TGTGCCAGCAGCAGAGGGACAGGGGGCTACGAGCAGTACTTC
.	TRBV20-1	TRBJ1-5	once	CSAPIGDLSSQPQHF	TGCAGCGCGCCTATCGGGGATTTAAGCAGTCAGCCCCAGCATTTT
TRBD1	TRBV19	TRBJ1-5	many	CASNRDRNNQPQHF	TGTGCCAGTAACCGGGACAGGAACAATCAGCCCCAGCATTTT
.	TRBV7-2	TRBJ2-7	many	CASSLRSTYEQYF	TGTGCCAGCAGCCTCCGGTCAACCTACGAGCAGTACTTC
.	TRBV20-1	TRBJ2-5	.	CSFYICSAMTSGRMETQYF	.
.	TRBV12-3/TRBV12-4	TRBJ1-3	many	CASRQTLGTAFGNTIYF	TGTGCCAGCAGACAAACCCTCGGGACTGCCTTTGGAAACACCATATATTTT
.	TRBV29-1	TRBJ1-2	.	CSTIGATNCGYTF	TGCAGCACCATCGGGGCTACTAACTGTGGCTACACCTTC
TRBD2	TRBV7-2	TRBJ2-2	.	CASSLSPSGRAWAGELFF	TGTGCCAGCAGCTTATCCCCTAGCGGGAGGGCCTGGGCCGGGGAGCTGTTTTTT
TRBD2	TRBV11-1	TRBJ2-7	many	CASSFYDLAGEQYF	TGTGCCAGCAGCTTCTATGATCTAGCGGGGGAGCAGTACTTC
.	TRBV5-5	TRBJ2-7	.	CASSSAGAKEQYF	TGTGCCAGCAGCTCGGCAGGGGCCAAGGAGCAGTACTTC
TRBD2	TRBV14	TRBJ2-5	.	CASSRTSAYQETQYF	TGTGCCAGCAGCCGGACTAGCGCGTACCAAGAGACCCAGTACTTC
.	TRBV20-1	TRBJ2-5	.	CSARDRGTAKGTQYF	TGCAGTGCTAGAGATCGTGGGACGGCCAAGGGGACCCAGTACTTC
TRBD2	TRBV7-9	TRBJ2-7	.	CASSQALAGIYEQYF	TGCGCCAGCAGCCAAGCCCTAGCGGGAATCTACGAACAGTACTTC
TRBD1	TRBV6-1	TRBJ2-3	.	CASLTWTGGASDTQYF	TGTGCCAGCCTTACTTGGACAGGGGGCGCATCAGATACGCAGTATTTT
TRBD1	TRBV7-9	TRBJ1-4	.	CASSGQGAFEKLFF	TGTGCCAGCAGCGGACAGGGGGCATTTGAAAAACTGTTTTTT
TRBD1	TRBV6-1	TRBJ1-2	many	CASSDQQGANYGYTF	TGTGCCAGCAGTGACCAACAGGGGGCTAACTATGGCTACACCTTC
TRBD2	TRBV20-1	TRBJ2-5	.	CSARAGGQETQYF	TGCAGTGCTAGAGCGGGAGGGCAAGAGACCCAGTACTTC
.	TRBV7-9	TRBJ2-7	.	CVSSKERRKYDTYEQYF	TGTGTCAGCAGCAAGGAACGGAGAAAATACGATACCTACGAGCAGTACTTC
.	TRBV12-3/TRBV12-4	TRBJ2-6	once	CASSPGLGANVLTF	TGTGCCAGCAGTCCCGGCCTCGGGGCCAACGTCCTGACTTTC
.	TRBV7-3	TRBJ1-1	many	CASSAQGQTEAFF	TGTGCCAGCAGCGCACAGGGTCAGACTGAAGCTTTCTTT
.	TRBV15	TRBJ2-7	.	CATSRDSGPRGSYEQYF	TGTGCCACCAGCAGAGATAGCGGTCCACGGGGCTCCTACGAGCAGTACTTC